This entry concerns a single T cell receptor (beta chain). Its matching antigen is unknown. Germline CDR1 reads PRHDT; CDR2 reads FYEKMQ (reference sequence). The V gene lost 4 bases and the J gene lost 4 bases, with 8 bases spanning the gap. The CDR3 runs to 13 residues. The PCR ran on 60 Vbeta and 13 Jbeta primers. TCRdb's table, derived via immunoSEQ multiplex PCR, lists solely in-frame clones and lacks some. The sample lists about 160,000 clones; about 80% were seen once. These data are taken from a study of cytomegalovirus exposure and HLA in healthy donors. Study conclusions and caveats: In a later analysis, common viral pathogens appeared linked to several of the most significant clusters. As a later analysis revealed, the rate of TCR association differed by HLA locus, with DRB1 most and HLA-C fewest.

Sequencing was carried out using PBMCs. This sequence joins TRBV13 and TRBJ1-5; unclear D gene. The clonotype originates from a woman aged 50 to 60 in good health and CMV-seropositive. The DNA of the CDR3 is TGTGCCAGCAGCTCGGGAGGGAATCAGCCCCAGCATTTT. Encoded protein: CASSSGGNQPQHF.